The rows below give T cell receptor beta chains drawn from one sample of a study of PD-1 blockade in classical Hodgkin lymphoma. Sequenced by immunoSEQ multiplex PCR; TCRdb stores in-frame clones only, minus some. This table has tens of thousands of clones, around 86% appearing once. The sample in question was peripheral blood mononuclear cells (PBMCs), obtained at baseline. The receptors here all came from a human donor with classical Hodgkin lymphoma. Both conserved end residues are part of each CDR3. D genes are given only for firm matches. Not all rows give a size; the values are once, few, many and, for expanded clones, a class.

>.|.|TRBJ1-5|TRBV7-2
TGTGCCAGCAGCTTAGCGTCCCCCGGAGAAGCCGGTTATAGCAATCAGCCCCAGCATTTT
CASSLASPGEAGYSNQPQHF
>.|.|TRBJ1-4|TRBV7-9
TGTGCCAGCAGCGCGGGACTTTCACCTAGGGTGGAAAAACTGTTTTTT
CASSAGLSPRVEKLFF
>TRBD1|.|TRBJ1-2|TRBV28
TGTGCCAGCCTGGACAGGGAAGGCTATGGCTACACCTTC
CASLDREGYGYTF
>TRBD1|.|TRBJ1-1|TRBV6-5
TGTGCCAGCAGCCCGACAGGGGACACTGAAGCTTTCTTT
CASSPTGDTEAFF
>.|.|TRBJ2-1|TRBV11-3
TGTGCCAGCAGCCCCCTAAGCTCCTACAATGAGCAGTTCTTC
CASSPLSSYNEQFF
>TRBD1|.|TRBJ2-7|TRBV27
TGTGCCAGCAGCCAGACAGGGTCTTACCACGAGCAGTACTTC
CASSQTGSYHEQYF
>TRBD1|.|TRBJ1-5|TRBV6-6
TGTGCCACCAGACAGGGACAGGGGCGGACTCAGCCCCAGCATTTT
CATRQGQGRTQPQHF
>.|.|TRBJ2-7|TRBV6-1
TGTGCCAGCAGTGGTATCCCGGGTACCTACGAGCAGTACTTC
CASSGIPGTYEQYF
>TRBD1|.|TRBJ1-2|TRBV28
TGTGCCAGCAGTTCCCGGGACAGGGTACGTCTGCGGTATGGCTACACCTTC
CASSSRDRVRLRYGYTF
>.|.|TRBJ2-7|TRBV2
TGTGCCAGCAGTGAGGCTAGCTACGAGCAGTACTTC
CASSEASYEQYF
>.|.|TRBJ1-3|TRBV5-6
TGTGCCAGCAGCCCGATATTAGGGGGAAACACCATATATTTT
CASSPILGGNTIYF
>.|.|TRBJ1-1|TRBV7-6
TGTGCCAGCAGCTCCAGACCAGGGGAGAACACTGAAGCTTTCTTT
CASSSRPGENTEAFF
>.|.|TRBJ2-5|TRBV27
TGTGCCAGCAGGAAAATTGAAGGGGAGACCCAGTACTTC
CASRKIEGETQYF
>.|.|TRBJ1-2|TRBV5-5
TGTGCCAGCAGCTTGGGCAGGGAAGGGTATGGCTACACCTTC
CASSLGREGYGYTF
>.|.|TRBJ1-1|TRBV4-2
TGTGCCAGCAGCCAAGATCTTTACGGGGGACGTTGGAACACTGAAGCTTTCTTT
CASSQDLYGGRWNTEAFF
>TRBD2|.|TRBJ2-5|TRBV30
TGTGCCTGGAGTGTACCGCGGACTAGCGGGAGAGTAAAGACCCAGTACTTC
CAWSVPRTSGRVKTQYF
>.|.|TRBJ2-3|TRBV30
TGTGCCTGGAGTTTAGCTAGGTTCACAGATACGCAGTATTTT
CAWSLARFTDTQYF
>TRBD1|.|TRBJ2-2|TRBV2
TGTGCCAGCAGCCAGACAGGGCCTACCGGGGAGCTGTTTTTT
CASSQTGPTGELFF
>.|once|TRBJ1-1|TRBV4-2
TGTGCCAGCAGCCAGCGGCAGGGGAACACTGAAGCTTTCTTT
CASSQRQGNTEAFF
>TRBD1|.|TRBJ1-1|TRBV25-1
TGTGCCAGCAGTGACCTAGGACAGGGCGGTGTTGAAGCTTTCTTT
CASSDLGQGGVEAFF
>.|.|TRBJ2-1|TRBV6-6
TGTGCCAGCAGTAGGGCCCTAACCAATGAGCAGTTCTTC
CASSRALTNEQFF
>.|few|TRBJ1-2|TRBV6-5
TGTGCCAGCAGTTCCGGATGGGGCGGCCATGGCTACACCTTC
CASSSGWGGHGYTF